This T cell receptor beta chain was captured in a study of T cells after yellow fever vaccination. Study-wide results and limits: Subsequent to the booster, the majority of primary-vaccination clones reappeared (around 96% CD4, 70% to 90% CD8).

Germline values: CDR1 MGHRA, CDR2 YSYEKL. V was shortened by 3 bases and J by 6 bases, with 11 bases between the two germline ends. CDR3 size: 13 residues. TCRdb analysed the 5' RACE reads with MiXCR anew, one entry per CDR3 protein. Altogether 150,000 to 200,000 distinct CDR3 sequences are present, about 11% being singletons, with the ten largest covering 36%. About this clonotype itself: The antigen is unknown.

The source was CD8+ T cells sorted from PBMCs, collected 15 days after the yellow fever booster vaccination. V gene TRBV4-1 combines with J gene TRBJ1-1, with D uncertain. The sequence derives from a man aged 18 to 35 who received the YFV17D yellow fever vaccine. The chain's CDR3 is CASSQGSGSEAFF. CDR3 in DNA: TGCGCCAGCAGCCAGGGTAGCGGGTCTGAAGCTTTCTTT.